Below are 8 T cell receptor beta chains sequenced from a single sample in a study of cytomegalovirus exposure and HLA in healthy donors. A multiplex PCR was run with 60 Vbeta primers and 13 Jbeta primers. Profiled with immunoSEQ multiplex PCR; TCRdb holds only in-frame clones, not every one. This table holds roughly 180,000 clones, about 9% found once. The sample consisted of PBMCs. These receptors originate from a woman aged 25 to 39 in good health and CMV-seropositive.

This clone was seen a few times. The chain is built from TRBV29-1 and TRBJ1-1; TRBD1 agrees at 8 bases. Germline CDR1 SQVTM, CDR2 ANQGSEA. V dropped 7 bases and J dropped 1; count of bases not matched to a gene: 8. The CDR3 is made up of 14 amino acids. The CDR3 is CSAFPGQENTEAFF. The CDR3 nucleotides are TGCAGCGCCTTTCCGGGACAGGAGAACACTGAAGCTTTCTTT.

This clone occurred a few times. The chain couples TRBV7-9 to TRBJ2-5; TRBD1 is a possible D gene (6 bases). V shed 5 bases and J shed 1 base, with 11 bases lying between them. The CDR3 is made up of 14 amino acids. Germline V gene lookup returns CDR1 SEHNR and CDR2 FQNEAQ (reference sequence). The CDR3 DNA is TGTGCCAGCAGCACCCGGACAGCCCAAGAGACCCAGTACTTC. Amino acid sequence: CASSTRTAQETQYF.

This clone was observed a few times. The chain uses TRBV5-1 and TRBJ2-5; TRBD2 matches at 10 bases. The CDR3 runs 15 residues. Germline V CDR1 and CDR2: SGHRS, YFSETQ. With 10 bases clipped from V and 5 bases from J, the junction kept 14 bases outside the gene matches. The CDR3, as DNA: TGCGCCTGCCGTGGGCTAGCGGGAGTCAGGGAGACCCAGTACTTC. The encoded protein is CACRGLAGVRETQYF. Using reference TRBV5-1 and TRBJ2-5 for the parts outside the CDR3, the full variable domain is KAGVTQTPRYLIKTRGQQVTLSCSPISGHRSVSWYQQTPGQGLQFLFEYFSETQRNKGNFPGRFSGRQFSNSRSEMNVSTLELGDSALYLCACRGLAGVRETQYFGPGTRLLVL.

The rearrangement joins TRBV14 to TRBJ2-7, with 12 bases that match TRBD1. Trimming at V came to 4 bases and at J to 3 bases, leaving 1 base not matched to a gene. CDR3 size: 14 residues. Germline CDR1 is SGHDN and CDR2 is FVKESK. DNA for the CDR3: TGTGCCAGCAGCCGGGACAGGGGGCTCTACGAGCAGTACTTC. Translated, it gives CASSRDRGLYEQYF.

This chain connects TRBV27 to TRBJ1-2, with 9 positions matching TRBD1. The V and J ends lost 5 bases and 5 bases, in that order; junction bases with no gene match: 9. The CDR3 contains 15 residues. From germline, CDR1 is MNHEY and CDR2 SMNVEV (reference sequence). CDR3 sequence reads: CASSPAGQGRYGYTF. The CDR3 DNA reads TGTGCCAGCAGTCCCGCGGGACAGGGAAGATATGGCTACACCTTC.

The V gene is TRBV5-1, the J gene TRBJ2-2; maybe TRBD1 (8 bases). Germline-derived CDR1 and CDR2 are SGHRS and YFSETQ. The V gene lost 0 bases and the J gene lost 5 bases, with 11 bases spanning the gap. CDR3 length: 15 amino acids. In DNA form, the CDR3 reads TGCGCCAGCAGCTTGGACAGGGGGGGGACCGGGGAGCTGTTTTTT. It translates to CASSLDRGGTGELFF.

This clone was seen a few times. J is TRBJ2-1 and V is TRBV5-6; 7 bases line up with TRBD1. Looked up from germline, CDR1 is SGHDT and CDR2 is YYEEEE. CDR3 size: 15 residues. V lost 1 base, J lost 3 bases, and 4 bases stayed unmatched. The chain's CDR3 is CASSLKPGGYNEQFF. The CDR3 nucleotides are TGTGCCAGCAGCTTGAAACCAGGGGGCTACAATGAGCAGTTCTTC. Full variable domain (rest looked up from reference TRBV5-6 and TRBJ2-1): DAGVTQSPTHLIKTRGQQVTLRCSPKSGHDTVSWYQQALGQGPQFIFQYYEEEERQRGNFPDRFSGHQFPNYSSELNVNALLLGDSALYLCASSLKPGGYNEQFFGPGTRLTVL.

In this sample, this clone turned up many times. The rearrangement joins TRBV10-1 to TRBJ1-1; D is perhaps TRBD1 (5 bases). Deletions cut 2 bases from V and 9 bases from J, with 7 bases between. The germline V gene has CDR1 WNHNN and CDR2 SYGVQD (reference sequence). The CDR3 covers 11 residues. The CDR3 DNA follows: TGCGCCAGCAGTGAGGCAGGGAAAGCTTTCTTT. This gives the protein CASSEAGKAFF.